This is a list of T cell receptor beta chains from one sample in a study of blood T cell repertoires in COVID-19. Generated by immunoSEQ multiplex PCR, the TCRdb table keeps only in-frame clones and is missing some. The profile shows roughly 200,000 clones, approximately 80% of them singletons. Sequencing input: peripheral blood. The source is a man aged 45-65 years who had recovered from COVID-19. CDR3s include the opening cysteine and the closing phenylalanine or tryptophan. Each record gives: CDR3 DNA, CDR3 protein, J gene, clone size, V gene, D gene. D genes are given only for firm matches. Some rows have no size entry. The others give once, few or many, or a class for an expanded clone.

cdr3_nt: TGTGCCGTATTCGCCGGGACAGGGCATATCCGCTACACCTTC
cdr3_aa: CAVFAGTGHIRYTF
j_call: TRBJ1-2
clone_size: NA
v_call: TRBV28
d_call: TRBD1

cdr3_nt: TGTGCCAGCAGCGCGAGAGGGTGGCGGGCTAGCGGGGGTCAAGAGACCCAGTACTTC
cdr3_aa: CASSARGWRASGGQETQYF
j_call: TRBJ2-5
clone_size: NA
v_call: TRBV9
d_call: TRBD2

cdr3_nt: TGTGCCAGTAGTATAACCAGCGGGAGACTCAATGAGCAGTTCTTC
cdr3_aa: CASSITSGRLNEQFF
j_call: TRBJ2-1
clone_size: once
v_call: TRBV19
d_call: TRBD2

cdr3_nt: TGCGCCAGCAGCCCAGGGACTAGCGGTCACTACGAGCAGTACTTC
cdr3_aa: CASSPGTSGHYEQYF
j_call: TRBJ2-7
clone_size: few
v_call: TRBV5-1
d_call: TRBD2

cdr3_nt: TGTGCCAGCAGGGGGCCAGGGGGTAAGCAGTTCTTC
cdr3_aa: CASRGPGGKQFF
j_call: TRBJ2-1
clone_size: NA
v_call: TRBV6-5
d_call: TRBD1

cdr3_nt: TGTGCCAGCAGCATTACGTCGGAGCCGAATTCACCCCTCCACTTT
cdr3_aa: CASSITSEPNSPLHF
j_call: TRBJ1-6
clone_size: few
v_call: TRBV11-2
d_call: NA

cdr3_nt: TGTGCCAGCAGCCTGAGGTCCAATGAGCAGTTCTTC
cdr3_aa: CASSLRSNEQFF
j_call: TRBJ2-1
clone_size: NA
v_call: TRBV5-6
d_call: NA

cdr3_nt: TGTGCCAGCAGCAAAACAGGGGCCTATGGCTACACCTTC
cdr3_aa: CASSKTGAYGYTF
j_call: TRBJ1-2
clone_size: NA
v_call: TRBV7-9
d_call: TRBD1

cdr3_nt: TGTGCCAGCAGTTTAACACAGGGTTTACGCTATGGCTACACCTTC
cdr3_aa: CASSLTQGLRYGYTF
j_call: TRBJ1-2
clone_size: once
v_call: TRBV27
d_call: NA

cdr3_nt: TGTGCCAGCAGCCAAAGGAGGAGTAGCGGGACCCCCTACGAGCAGTACTTC
cdr3_aa: CASSQRRSSGTPYEQYF
j_call: TRBJ2-7
clone_size: many
v_call: TRBV4-2
d_call: TRBD2

cdr3_nt: TGTGCCTGGAGTGTTTTAGGGGGCCCCGATGAAAAACTGTTTTTT
cdr3_aa: CAWSVLGGPDEKLFF
j_call: TRBJ1-4
clone_size: NA
v_call: TRBV30
d_call: TRBD1

cdr3_nt: TGTGCTAGTGGTTCGTATGGGGCCATGGGGCCCCATTTCTGTGGAACTAATGAAAAACTGTTTTTT
cdr3_aa: CASGSYGAMGPHFCGTNEKLFF
j_call: TRBJ1-4
clone_size: NA
v_call: TRBV12-5
d_call: NA

cdr3_nt: TGTGCCAGCAGCCAAGATAATGCAGGGAACACTGAAGCTTTCTTT
cdr3_aa: CASSQDNAGNTEAFF
j_call: TRBJ1-1
clone_size: NA
v_call: TRBV3-1/TRBV3-2
d_call: NA

cdr3_nt: TGTGCCAGCAGCTTGTACCCAGGGGGCTATGGCTACACCTTC
cdr3_aa: CASSLYPGGYGYTF
j_call: TRBJ1-2
clone_size: NA
v_call: TRBV5-5
d_call: TRBD1

cdr3_nt: TGTGCCAGCAGTTACCTAGACAGGGTCCGCTACGAGCAGTACTTC
cdr3_aa: CASSYLDRVRYEQYF
j_call: TRBJ2-7
clone_size: once
v_call: TRBV27
d_call: TRBD1

cdr3_nt: TGTGCCAGCAGTACAGAGTCGGGGACGCAGTATTTT
cdr3_aa: CASSTESGTQYF
j_call: TRBJ2-3
clone_size: NA
v_call: TRBV6-4
d_call: NA

cdr3_nt: TGTGCCAGCAGCTTTTTTTCCGCGGGAGTAACCTACAATGAGCAGTTCTTC
cdr3_aa: CASSFFSAGVTYNEQFF
j_call: TRBJ2-1
clone_size: NA
v_call: TRBV5-5
d_call: TRBD2

cdr3_nt: TGTGCCAGCAGCTTACGGCCTCAGGGGATAGAGCAGTACTTC
cdr3_aa: CASSLRPQGIEQYF
j_call: TRBJ2-7
clone_size: NA
v_call: TRBV7-2
d_call: NA

cdr3_nt: TGTGCCAGCAGACTCATCCAGGACAGAGAAGAAGCTTTCTTT
cdr3_aa: CASRLIQDREEAFF
j_call: TRBJ1-1
clone_size: NA
v_call: TRBV7-9
d_call: NA

cdr3_nt: TGTGCCAGCATTGGGCACTTTAATGAAAAACTGTTTTTT
cdr3_aa: CASIGHFNEKLFF
j_call: TRBJ1-4
clone_size: NA
v_call: TRBV6-6
d_call: NA

cdr3_nt: TGTGCCAGCAGCCAAGATGGCCGCGGGGGGAGAGATGAGCAGTTCTTC
cdr3_aa: CASSQDGRGGRDEQFF
j_call: TRBJ2-1
clone_size: NA
v_call: TRBV3-1/TRBV3-2
d_call: TRBD2

cdr3_nt: TGTGCCAGCAGCCAAGATCTCGGTCTTTCCGGGGGCAATCAGCCCCAGCATTTT
cdr3_aa: CASSQDLGLSGGNQPQHF
j_call: TRBJ1-5
clone_size: few
v_call: TRBV3-1/TRBV3-2
d_call: NA

cdr3_nt: TGTGCCAGCAGCTTAGAGGCTAGCGGGGTGGGGTCCTACAATGAGCAGTTCTTC
cdr3_aa: CASSLEASGVGSYNEQFF
j_call: TRBJ2-1
clone_size: NA
v_call: TRBV7-8
d_call: TRBD2

cdr3_nt: TGTGCCAGCAGCCACAATCCCGCGGGCAATGAGCAGTTCTTC
cdr3_aa: CASSHNPAGNEQFF
j_call: TRBJ2-1
clone_size: NA
v_call: TRBV27
d_call: NA

cdr3_nt: TGTGCCAGCAGCTTAGTTGGGACAGGGGTAGAGTATGGCTACACCTTC
cdr3_aa: CASSLVGTGVEYGYTF
j_call: TRBJ1-2
clone_size: NA
v_call: TRBV7-2
d_call: TRBD1